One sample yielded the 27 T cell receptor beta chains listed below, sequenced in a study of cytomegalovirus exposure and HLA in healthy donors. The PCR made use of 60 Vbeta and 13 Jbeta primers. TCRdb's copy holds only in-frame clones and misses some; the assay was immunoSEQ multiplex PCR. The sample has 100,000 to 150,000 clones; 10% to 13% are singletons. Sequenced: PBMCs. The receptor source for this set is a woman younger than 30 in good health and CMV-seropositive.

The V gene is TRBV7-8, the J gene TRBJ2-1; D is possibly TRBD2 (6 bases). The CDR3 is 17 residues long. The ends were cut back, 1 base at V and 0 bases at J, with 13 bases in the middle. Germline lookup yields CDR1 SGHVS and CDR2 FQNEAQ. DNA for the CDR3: TGTGCCAGCAGCTTAGGATTACTAGCTACCTCCTACAATGAGCAGTTCTTC. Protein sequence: CASSLGLLATSYNEQFF.

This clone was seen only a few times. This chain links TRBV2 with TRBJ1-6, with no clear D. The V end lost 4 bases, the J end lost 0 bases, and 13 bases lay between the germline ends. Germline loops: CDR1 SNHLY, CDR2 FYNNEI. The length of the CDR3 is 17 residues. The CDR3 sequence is CASSAWLISSYNSPLHF. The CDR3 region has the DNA TGTGCCAGCAGTGCCTGGCTCATAAGCTCCTATAATTCACCCCTCCACTTT.

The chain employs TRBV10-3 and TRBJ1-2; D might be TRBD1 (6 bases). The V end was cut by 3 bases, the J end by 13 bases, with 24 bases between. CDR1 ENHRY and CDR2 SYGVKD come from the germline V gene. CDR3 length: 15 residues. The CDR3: CAISESRDTSMAGTF. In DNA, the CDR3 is TGTGCCATCAGTGAAAGTAGGGACACGTCTATGGCTGGCACCTTC.

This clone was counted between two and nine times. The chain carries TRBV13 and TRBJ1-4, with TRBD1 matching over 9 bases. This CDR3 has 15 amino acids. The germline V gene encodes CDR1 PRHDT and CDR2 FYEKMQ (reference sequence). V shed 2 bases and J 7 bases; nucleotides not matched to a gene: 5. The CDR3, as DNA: TGTGCCAGCAGCTTAAGGGGACAGGGATTTGAAAAACTGTTTTTT. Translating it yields CASSLRGQGFEKLFF.

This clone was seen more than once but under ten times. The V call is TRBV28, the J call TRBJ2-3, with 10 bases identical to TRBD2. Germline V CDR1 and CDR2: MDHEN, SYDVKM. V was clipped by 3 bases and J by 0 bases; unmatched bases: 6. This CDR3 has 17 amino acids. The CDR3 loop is CASSFLAGDQSTDTQYF. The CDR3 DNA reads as TGTGCCAGCAGTTTTCTAGCGGGAGACCAAAGCACAGATACGCAGTATTTT.

CDR3 residues: CASSDWTQYF. CDR3 nucleotide sequence: TGTGCCAGCAGCGACTGGACGCAGTATTTT. The chain has TRBV7-9 and TRBJ2-3, with D uncertain. Germline V gene lookup returns CDR1 SEHNR and CDR2 FQNEAQ (reference sequence). Deletions cut 5 bases from V and 9 bases from J, with 6 bases between. This CDR3 has 10 residues.

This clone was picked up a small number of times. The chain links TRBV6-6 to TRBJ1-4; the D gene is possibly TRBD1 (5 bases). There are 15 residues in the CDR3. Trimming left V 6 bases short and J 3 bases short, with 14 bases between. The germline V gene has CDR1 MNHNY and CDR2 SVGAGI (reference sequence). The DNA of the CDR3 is TGTGCCAGCAGGCCGACAGAACAAGCTAATGAAAAACTGTTTTTT. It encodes CASRPTEQANEKLFF.

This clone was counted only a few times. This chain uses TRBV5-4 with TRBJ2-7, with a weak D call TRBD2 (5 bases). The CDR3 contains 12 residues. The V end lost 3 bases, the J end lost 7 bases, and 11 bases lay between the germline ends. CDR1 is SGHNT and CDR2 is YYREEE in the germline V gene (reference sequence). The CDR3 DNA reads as TGTGCCAGCAGCTACGACGGGGTTGAGCAGTACTTC. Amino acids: CASSYDGVEQYF.

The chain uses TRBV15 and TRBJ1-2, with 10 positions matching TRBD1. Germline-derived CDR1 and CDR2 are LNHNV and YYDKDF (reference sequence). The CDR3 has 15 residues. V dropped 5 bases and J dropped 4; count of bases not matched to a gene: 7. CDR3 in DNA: TGTGCCACCAGCTCCCGACAGGGGGCCTTCTATGGCTACACCTTC. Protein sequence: CATSSRQGAFYGYTF.

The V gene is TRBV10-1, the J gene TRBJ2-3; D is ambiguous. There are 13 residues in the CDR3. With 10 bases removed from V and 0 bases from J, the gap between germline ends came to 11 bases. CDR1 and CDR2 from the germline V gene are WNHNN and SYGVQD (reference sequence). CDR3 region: CATSRQSTDTQYF. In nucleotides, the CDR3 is TGCGCCACCTCGAGACAAAGCACAGATACGCAGTATTTT.

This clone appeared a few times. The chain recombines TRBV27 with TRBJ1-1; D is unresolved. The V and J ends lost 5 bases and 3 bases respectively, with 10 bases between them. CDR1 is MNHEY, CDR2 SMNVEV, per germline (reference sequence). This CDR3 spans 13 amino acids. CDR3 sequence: CASSGSAYTEAFF. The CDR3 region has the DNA TGTGCCAGCAGTGGGTCAGCGTACACTGAAGCTTTCTTT.

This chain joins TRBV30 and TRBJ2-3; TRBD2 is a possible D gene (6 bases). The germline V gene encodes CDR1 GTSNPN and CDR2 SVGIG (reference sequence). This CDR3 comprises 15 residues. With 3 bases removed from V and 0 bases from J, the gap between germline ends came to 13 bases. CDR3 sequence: CAWRGRWISTDTQYF. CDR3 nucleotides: TGTGCCTGGAGGGGGAGGTGGATTAGCACAGATACGCAGTATTTT.

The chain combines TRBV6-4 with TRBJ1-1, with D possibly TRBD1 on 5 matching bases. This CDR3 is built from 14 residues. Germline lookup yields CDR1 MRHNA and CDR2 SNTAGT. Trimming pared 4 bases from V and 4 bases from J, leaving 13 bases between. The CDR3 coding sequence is TGTGCCAGCAGTGCCGGGGGGGATTTCACTGAAGCTTTCTTT. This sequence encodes CASSAGGDFTEAFF.

The CDR3 protein is CASSLRVRDTQYF. DNA for the CDR3: TGTGCCAGCAGTTTGAGGGTCCGGGATACGCAGTATTTT. V gene TRBV27 combines with J gene TRBJ2-3; a weak D match, TRBD2 (5 bases). Trimming pared 3 bases from V and 6 bases from J, leaving 10 bases between. The CDR3 spans 13 residues. Per germline, CDR1 MNHEY and CDR2 SMNVEV (reference sequence).

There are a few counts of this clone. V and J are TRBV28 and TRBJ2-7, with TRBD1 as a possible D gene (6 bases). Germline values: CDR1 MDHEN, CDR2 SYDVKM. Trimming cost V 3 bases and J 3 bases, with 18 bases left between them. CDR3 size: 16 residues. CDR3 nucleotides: TGTGCCAGCAGTTTGATAAGCTCAGGACAGTACTACGAGCAGTACTTC. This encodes CASSLISSGQYYEQYF.

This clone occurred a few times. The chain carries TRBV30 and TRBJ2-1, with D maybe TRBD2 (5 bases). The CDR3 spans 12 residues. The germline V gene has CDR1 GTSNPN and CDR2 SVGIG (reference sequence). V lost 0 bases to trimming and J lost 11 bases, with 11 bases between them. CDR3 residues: CAWSVGLAQQFF. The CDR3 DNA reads TGTGCCTGGAGTGTAGGACTGGCGCAGCAGTTCTTC.

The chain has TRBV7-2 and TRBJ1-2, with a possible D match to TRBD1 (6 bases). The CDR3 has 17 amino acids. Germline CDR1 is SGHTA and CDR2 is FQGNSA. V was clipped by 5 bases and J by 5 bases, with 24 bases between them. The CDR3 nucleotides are TGTGCCAGCAGCGAAACAGGGTGGGGTGGCAAGGGATATGGCTACACCTTC. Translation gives CASSETGWGGKGYGYTF.

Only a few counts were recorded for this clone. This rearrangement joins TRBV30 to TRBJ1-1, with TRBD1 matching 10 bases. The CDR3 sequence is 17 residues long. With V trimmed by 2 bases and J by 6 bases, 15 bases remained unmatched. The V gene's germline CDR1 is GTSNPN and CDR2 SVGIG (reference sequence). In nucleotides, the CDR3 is TGTGCCTGGAGTCTACGGGAAGACATCGGGACAGGGGCTGAAGCTTTCTTT. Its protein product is CAWSLREDIGTGAEAFF.

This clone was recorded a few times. This CDR3 reads CAIVGGSNEQFF. The CDR3, as DNA: TGTGCCATAGTCGGCGGGAGCAATGAGCAGTTCTTC. The chain joins TRBV28 to TRBJ2-1; 7 nucleotides line up with TRBD2. The CDR3 totals 12 residues. In germline, CDR1 is MDHEN, CDR2 SYDVKM. V lost 10 bases, J lost 6 bases, and 6 bases stayed unmatched.

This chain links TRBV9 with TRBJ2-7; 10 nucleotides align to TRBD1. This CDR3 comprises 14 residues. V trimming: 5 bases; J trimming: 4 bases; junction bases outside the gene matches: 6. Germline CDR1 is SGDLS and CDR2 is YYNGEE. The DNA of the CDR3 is TGTGCCAGCAGTAGACAGGGGGCAGGGTACGAGCAGTACTTC. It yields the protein CASSRQGAGYEQYF.

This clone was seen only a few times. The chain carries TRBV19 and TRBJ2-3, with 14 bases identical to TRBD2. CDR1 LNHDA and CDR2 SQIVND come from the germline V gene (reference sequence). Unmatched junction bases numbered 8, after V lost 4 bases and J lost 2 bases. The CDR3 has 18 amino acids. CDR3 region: CASSNSGTSGSFTDTQYF. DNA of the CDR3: TGTGCCAGTAGTAATTCCGGGACTAGCGGGAGCTTCACAGATACGCAGTATTTT.

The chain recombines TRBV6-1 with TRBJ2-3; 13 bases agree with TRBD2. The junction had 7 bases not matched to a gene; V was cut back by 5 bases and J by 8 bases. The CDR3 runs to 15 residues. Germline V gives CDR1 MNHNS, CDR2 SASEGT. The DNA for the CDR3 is TGTGCCAGCAGTACTAGCGGGAGGGCCCCAGGTACGCAGTATTTT. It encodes CASSTSGRAPGTQYF.

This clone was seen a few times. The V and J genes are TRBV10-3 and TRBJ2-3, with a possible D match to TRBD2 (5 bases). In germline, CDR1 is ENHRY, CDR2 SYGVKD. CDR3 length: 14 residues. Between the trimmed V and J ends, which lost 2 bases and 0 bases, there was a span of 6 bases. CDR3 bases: TGTGCCATCAGTGAGGGCGGGAGCACAGATACGCAGTATTTT. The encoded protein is CAISEGGSTDTQYF.

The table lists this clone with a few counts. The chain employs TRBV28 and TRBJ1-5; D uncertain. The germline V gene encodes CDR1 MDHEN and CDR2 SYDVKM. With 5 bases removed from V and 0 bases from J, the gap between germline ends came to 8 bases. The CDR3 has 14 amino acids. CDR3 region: CASSTTASNQPQHF. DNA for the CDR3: TGTGCCAGCAGTACCACAGCTAGCAATCAGCCCCAGCATTTT.

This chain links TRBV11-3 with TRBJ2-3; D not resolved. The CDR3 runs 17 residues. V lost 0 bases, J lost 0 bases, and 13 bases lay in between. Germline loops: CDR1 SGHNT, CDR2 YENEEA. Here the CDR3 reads CASSLEGGLLSTDTQYF. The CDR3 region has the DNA TGTGCCAGCAGCTTAGAAGGCGGTTTATTGAGCACAGATACGCAGTATTTT.

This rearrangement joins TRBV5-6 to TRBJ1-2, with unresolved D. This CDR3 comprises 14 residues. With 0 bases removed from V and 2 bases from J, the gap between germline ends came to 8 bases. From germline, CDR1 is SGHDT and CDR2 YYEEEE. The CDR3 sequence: CASSLDRGNYGYTF. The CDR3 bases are TGTGCCAGCAGCTTGGATCGGGGAAACTATGGCTACACCTTC.

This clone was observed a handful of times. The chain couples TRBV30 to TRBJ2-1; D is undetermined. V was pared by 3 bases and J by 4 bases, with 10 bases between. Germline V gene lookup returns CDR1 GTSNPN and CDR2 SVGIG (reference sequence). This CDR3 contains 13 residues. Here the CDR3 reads CAWRPSEYNEQFF. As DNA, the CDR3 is TGTGCCTGGAGGCCAAGTGAGTACAATGAGCAGTTCTTC.